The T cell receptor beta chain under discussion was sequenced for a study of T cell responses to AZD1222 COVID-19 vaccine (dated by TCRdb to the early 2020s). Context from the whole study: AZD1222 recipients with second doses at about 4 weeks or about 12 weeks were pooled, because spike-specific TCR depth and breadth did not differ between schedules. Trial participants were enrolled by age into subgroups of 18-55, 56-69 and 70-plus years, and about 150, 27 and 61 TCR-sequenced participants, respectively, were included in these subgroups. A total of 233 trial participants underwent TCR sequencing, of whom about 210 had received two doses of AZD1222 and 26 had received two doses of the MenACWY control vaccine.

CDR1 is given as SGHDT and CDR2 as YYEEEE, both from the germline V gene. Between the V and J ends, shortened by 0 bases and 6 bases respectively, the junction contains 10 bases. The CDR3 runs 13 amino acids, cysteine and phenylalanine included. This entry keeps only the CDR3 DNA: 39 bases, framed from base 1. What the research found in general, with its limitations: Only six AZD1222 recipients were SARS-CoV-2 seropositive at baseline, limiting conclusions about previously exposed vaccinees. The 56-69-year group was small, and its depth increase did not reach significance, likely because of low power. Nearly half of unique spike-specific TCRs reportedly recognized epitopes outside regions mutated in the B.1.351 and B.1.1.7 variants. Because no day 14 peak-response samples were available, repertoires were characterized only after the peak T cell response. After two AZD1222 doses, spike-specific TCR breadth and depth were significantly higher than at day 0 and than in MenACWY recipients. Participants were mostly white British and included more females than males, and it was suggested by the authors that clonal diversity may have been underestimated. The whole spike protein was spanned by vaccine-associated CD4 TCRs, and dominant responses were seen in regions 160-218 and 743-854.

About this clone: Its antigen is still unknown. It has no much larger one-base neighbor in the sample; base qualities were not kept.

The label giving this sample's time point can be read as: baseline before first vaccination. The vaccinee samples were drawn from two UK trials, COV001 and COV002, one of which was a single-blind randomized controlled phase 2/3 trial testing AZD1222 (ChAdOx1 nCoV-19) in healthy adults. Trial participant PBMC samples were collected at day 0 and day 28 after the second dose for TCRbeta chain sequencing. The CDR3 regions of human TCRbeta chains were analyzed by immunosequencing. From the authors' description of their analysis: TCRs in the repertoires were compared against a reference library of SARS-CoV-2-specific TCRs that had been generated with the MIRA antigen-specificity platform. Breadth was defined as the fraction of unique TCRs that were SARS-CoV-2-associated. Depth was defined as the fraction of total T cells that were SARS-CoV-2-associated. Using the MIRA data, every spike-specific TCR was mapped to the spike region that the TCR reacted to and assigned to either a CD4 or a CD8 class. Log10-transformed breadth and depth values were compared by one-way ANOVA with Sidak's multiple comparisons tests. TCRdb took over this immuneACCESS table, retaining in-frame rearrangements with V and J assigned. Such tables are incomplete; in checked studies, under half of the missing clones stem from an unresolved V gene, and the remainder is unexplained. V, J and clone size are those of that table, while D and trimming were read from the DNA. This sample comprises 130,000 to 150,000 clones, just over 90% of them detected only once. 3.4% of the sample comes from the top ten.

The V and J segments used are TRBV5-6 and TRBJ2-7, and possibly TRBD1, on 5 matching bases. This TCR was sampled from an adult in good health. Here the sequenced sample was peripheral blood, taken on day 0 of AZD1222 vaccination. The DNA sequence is TGTGCCAGCAGCTTGGGACAGCTCGTCGAGCAGTACTTC. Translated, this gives CASSLGQLVEQYF.